A selection of T cell receptor beta chains follows, all from one sample in a study of T cells in Graves' hyperthyroidism and ophthalmopathy. Each CDR3 protein is one row after TCRdb ran MiXCR on the multiplex PCR reads. The sample has nearly 600,000 distinct CDR3 sequences, approximately 14% seen once; the top ten hold about 7%. What was sequenced was blood. All receptors derive from a woman under 30 with Graves' ophthalmopathy. Both conserved end residues are part of each CDR3. The D gene is left open where the match is weak. The size entry is marked missing in some rows and otherwise reads once, few, many or a size class.

TRBJ1-1	-	TRBV10-3	many	TGTGCCATCAGGACAGCTAACACTGAAGCTTTCTTT	CAIRTANTEAFF
TRBJ2-3	TRBD2	TRBV3-1	-	TGTGCCAGCAGCCAAAAAAGGACTAGCGGGAGATCCCTCACAGATACGCAGTATTTT	CASSQKRTSGRSLTDTQYF
TRBJ2-4	-	TRBV30	many	TGTGCCTCCGATTTTGGTGGGACGGTAAAAAACATTCAGTACTTC	CASDFGGTVKNIQYF
TRBJ2-5	-	TRBV11-2	many	TGTGCCAGCAGCTTAGGGGCTAGCGCCCAAAAGACCCAGTACTTC	CASSLGASAQKTQYF
TRBJ2-1	-	TRBV28	many	TGTGCCAGCAGTTTACCGCCGCCTAGGCGATCCAATGAGCAGTTCTTC	CASSLPPPRRSNEQFF
TRBJ1-5	TRBD1	TRBV7-9	few	TGTGCCAGCAGCTCCGGGACAGGGGGCTTTAGCAATCAGCCCCAGCATTTT	CASSSGTGGFSNQPQHF
TRBJ1-1	-	TRBV29-1	few	TGCAGCGTTCAGACACTCTCGGAAGCTTTCTTT	CSVQTLSEAFF
TRBJ2-1	-	TRBV9	few	TGTGCCAGCAGCGTAATAGAACTCGGCTCCTACAATGAGCAGTTCTTC	CASSVIELGSYNEQFF
TRBJ2-3	-	TRBV10-1	many	TGCGCCCCGGCGGTTCAGCAAACGTTCACAGATACGCAGTATTTT	CAPAVQQTFTDTQYF
TRBJ2-1	-	TRBV30	many	TGTGCCTGGAGTGTCGTTTACGGGAGTAGCTCCTACAATGAGCAGTTCTTC	CAWSVVYGSSSYNEQFF
TRBJ1-3	TRBD1	TRBV28	many	TGTGCCAGCGTTTACAGGGGGGGAAACACCATATATTTT	CASVYRGGNTIYF
TRBJ1-6	-	TRBV9	-	TGTGCCAGCAGCGAAGGCAGGATTTATTCACCCCTCCACTTT	CASSEGRIYSPLHF
TRBJ2-1	TRBD2	TRBV11-2	-	TGTGCCAGCAGCTTCACTTCTAGCGGGGGCTACGAGCAGTTCTTC	CASSFTSSGGYEQFF
TRBJ2-1	-	TRBV2	many	TGTGCCAGCAGTCCAAGGATATACAATGAGCAGTTCTTC	CASSPRIYNEQFF
TRBJ2-3	TRBD1	TRBV15	-	TGTGCCACCAGCAGAGATCTGGGGACAGGGGCCCCCTCCACAGATACGCAGTATTTT	CATSRDLGTGAPSTDTQYF
TRBJ1-4	TRBD1	TRBV4-1	many	TGCGCCAGCAGCCAAGTTCCGGACAGGGTCGGGGAAAAACTGTTTTTT	CASSQVPDRVGEKLFF
TRBJ2-3	-	TRBV30	many	TGTGCCTGGAGTATAGAGACGCAGTATTTT	CAWSIETQYF
TRBJ2-7	TRBD1	TRBV7-9	few	TGTGCCAGCAGTCAAACCGGCGGACAGGGAATGGTGCAGTACTTC	CASSQTGGQGMVQYF
TRBJ1-1	TRBD1	TRBV7-2	many	TGTGCCAGCAGCTCAACAGGGGGAAGGACTGAAGCTTTCTTT	CASSSTGGRTEAFF
TRBJ2-7	TRBD2	TRBV30	many	TGTGCCTGGAGTACCGGGACTAGCGGTTTTTACGAGCAGTACTTC	CAWSTGTSGFYEQYF
TRBJ1-1	-	TRBV7-9	-	TGTGCCAGCAGCTTAGTTTTGGGTGAAGCTTTCTTT	CASSLVLGEAFF
TRBJ2-2	-	TRBV11-2	-	TGTGCCAGCAGCTTAGATACTATCGGGGAGCTGTTTTTT	CASSLDTIGELFF
TRBJ1-2	-	TRBV25-1	many	TGTGCCACCTCCCTCGGGACTAACTATGGCTACACCTTC	CATSLGTNYGYTF
TRBJ1-5	-	TRBV9	-	TGTGCCAGCAGCGCGGGGGCAGGGGCTCATCAGCCCCAGCATTTT	CASSAGAGAHQPQHF
TRBJ1-2	-	TRBV27	few	TGTGCCAGCAGTTCGAACTACGGAAAACCTAACTATGGCTACACCTTC	CASSSNYGKPNYGYTF
TRBJ2-1	TRBD2	TRBV20-1	many	TGCAGTGCTAGGGCTAGCGGGAGGGGCTACAATGAGCAGTTCTTC	CSARASGRGYNEQFF
TRBJ1-1	-	TRBV7-9	many	TGTGCCAGCAGCTGGATCACGTCAGAAAACACTGAAGCTTTCTTT	CASSWITSENTEAFF
TRBJ2-1	TRBD2	TRBV7-3	many	TGTGCCAGCAGCTTAAACCCGGGACACCCACTAGCGGGGGTCTACAATGAGCAGTTCTTC	CASSLNPGHPLAGVYNEQFF
TRBJ1-6	-	TRBV15	-	TGTGCCAGCAGGCGAGACGGCTCCTATAATTCACCCCTCCACTTT	CASRRDGSYNSPLHF
TRBJ1-1	TRBD1	TRBV10-3	-	TGTGCCATCAGTGGACAGGGAGCTGAAGCTTTCTTT	CAISGQGAEAFF
TRBJ2-7	TRBD2	TRBV20-1	many	TGCAGTGCTAGCCACTATTATAGCGGGGGCTACGAGCAGTACTTC	CSASHYYSGGYEQYF
TRBJ2-7	-	TRBV2	many	TGTGCCAGCAGTGCAGGGCCCCAAAGTGTCACCTACGAGCAGTACTTC	CASSAGPQSVTYEQYF
TRBJ2-1	-	TRBV27	many	TGTGCCAGCAGTTGGAGCGGTAGCTCCTACAATGAGCAGTTCTTC	CASSWSGSSYNEQFF
TRBJ2-3	TRBD2	TRBV27	many	TGTGCCAGCAGTTGGGCGGGAGTCACAGATACGCAGTATTTT	CASSWAGVTDTQYF
TRBJ2-1	TRBD2	TRBV6-1	many	TGTGCCAGCAGTTCCCGCCAGCGGGGGGGTAAACCGAATGAGCAGTTCTTC	CASSSRQRGGKPNEQFF
TRBJ2-7	-	TRBV4-1	many	TGTGCCAGCAGCCAAGGACAGCGGTACGAGCAGTACTTC	CASSQGQRYEQYF
TRBJ1-3	-	TRBV19	-	TGTGCCAGTAGTATAGACAGTTCTCTGGACAACACCATATATTTT	CASSIDSSLDNTIYF
TRBJ2-3	TRBD2	TRBV7-3	-	TGTGCCAGCAGCGGAAAGAGACTAGCGGGAAGCACAGATACGCAGTATTTT	CASSGKRLAGSTDTQYF
TRBJ2-7	TRBD1	TRBV28	many	TGTGCCAGCAGTTCACACTACAGGGGGCCCGAGCAGTACTTC	CASSSHYRGPEQYF
TRBJ1-5	-	TRBV6-7	few	TGTGCCAGCAGTTACTCGATTTCTGGGAGTCAGCCCCAGCATTTT	CASSYSISGSQPQHF
TRBJ2-5	TRBD2	TRBV6-1	many	TGTGCCAGCGGTACGACTAGCGGGAGCGAGACCCAGTACTTC	CASGTTSGSETQYF
TRBJ1-3	-	TRBV3-1	many	TGTGCCAGCAGCCAATGGACGGTGGGAAACACCATATATTTT	CASSQWTVGNTIYF
TRBJ2-5	TRBD1	TRBV3-1	many	TGTGCCAGCAGCCAAAGAGTGGGACAGGGGGCTAGAGAGACCCAGTACTTC	CASSQRVGQGARETQYF
TRBJ2-1	-	TRBV29-1	-	TGCAGCATTTGGACTTATCAGAGCTCCTACAATGAGCAGTTCTTC	CSIWTYQSSYNEQFF
TRBJ1-2	-	TRBV4-1	few	TGCGCCAGCAGCCACTCCAGGAACTATGGCTACACCTTC	CASSHSRNYGYTF
TRBJ2-5	TRBD1	TRBV7-9	-	TGTGCCAGCAGCCATCATACAGGGGGGCACGAAGGGGAGAACGGAGAGACCCAGTACTTC	CASSHHTGGHEGENGETQYF
TRBJ2-1	TRBD1	TRBV20-1	-	TGCAGTGCTAGAGACCTGACAGGGGGAGGCAATGAGCAGTTCTTC	CSARDLTGGGNEQFF
TRBJ1-1	TRBD1	TRBV10-3	-	TGTGCCATCAGTGGCTGGGACAGGGGGGCTGAAGCTTTCTTT	CAISGWDRGAEAFF
TRBJ2-3	-	TRBV29-1	many	TGCAGCGTTGAAGGCGGCATACAGGGAAACACAGATACGCAGTATTTT	CSVEGGIQGNTDTQYF
TRBJ2-3	TRBD1	TRBV5-6	-	TGTGCCAGCAGCTTGGCGACAGGGGGCTGGACAGATACGCAGTATTTT	CASSLATGGWTDTQYF
TRBJ1-4	-	TRBV27	few	TGTGCCAGCAACCTTCAAAGGGCCACAGGGCCGGGGAAAAATGAAAAACTGTTTTTT	CASNLQRATGPGKNEKLFF
TRBJ1-3	-	TRBV2	many	TGTGCCAGCAGTCTCCAGGGATTCTCTGGAAACACCATATATTTT	CASSLQGFSGNTIYF
TRBJ2-1	TRBD1	TRBV20-1	many	TGCAGTGCTCGGCGGCCCGGGACAGTGCGCAATGAGCAGTTCTTC	CSARRPGTVRNEQFF
TRBJ2-1	TRBD2	TRBV15	-	TGTGCCACCAGCAGTCGACTGACTAGCGGGAGACACAATGAGCAGTTCTTC	CATSSRLTSGRHNEQFF